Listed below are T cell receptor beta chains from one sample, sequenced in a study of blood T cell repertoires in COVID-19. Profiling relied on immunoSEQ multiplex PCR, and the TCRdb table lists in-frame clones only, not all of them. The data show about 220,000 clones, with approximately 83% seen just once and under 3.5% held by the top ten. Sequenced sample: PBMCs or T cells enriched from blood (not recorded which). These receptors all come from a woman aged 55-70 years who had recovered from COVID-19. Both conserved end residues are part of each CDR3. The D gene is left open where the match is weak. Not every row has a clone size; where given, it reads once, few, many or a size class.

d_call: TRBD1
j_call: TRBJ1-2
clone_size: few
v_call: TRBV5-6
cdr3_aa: CASSWGQGTEGYTF
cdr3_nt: TGTGCCAGCAGCTGGGGACAGGGAACTGAAGGCTACACCTTC

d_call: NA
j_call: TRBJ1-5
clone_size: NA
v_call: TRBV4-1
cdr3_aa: CASSQENWQPQHF
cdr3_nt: TGCGCCAGCAGCCAAGAAAACTGGCAGCCCCAGCATTTT

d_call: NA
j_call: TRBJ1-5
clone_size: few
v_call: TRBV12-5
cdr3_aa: CASGFWQGRYSNQPQHF
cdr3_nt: TGTGCTAGTGGTTTTTGGCAGGGAAGGTATAGCAATCAGCCCCAGCATTTT

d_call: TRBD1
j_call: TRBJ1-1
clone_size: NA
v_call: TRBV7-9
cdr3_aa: CASSAAGQTNTEAFF
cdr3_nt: TGTGCCAGCAGCGCTGCGGGACAGACTAACACTGAAGCTTTCTTT

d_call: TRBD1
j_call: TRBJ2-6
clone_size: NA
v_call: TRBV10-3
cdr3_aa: CAISRDRLSSGANVLTF
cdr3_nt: TGTGCCATCAGCCGGGACAGGCTCAGCTCTGGGGCCAACGTCCTGACTTTC

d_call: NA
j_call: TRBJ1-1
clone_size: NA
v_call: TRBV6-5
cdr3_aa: CASISRAVRNTEAFF
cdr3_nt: TGTGCCAGCATAAGCAGGGCGGTTAGGAACACTGAAGCTTTCTTT

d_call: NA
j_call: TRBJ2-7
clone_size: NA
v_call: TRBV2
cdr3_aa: CASSVLDYEQYF
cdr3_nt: TGTGCCAGCAGTGTTCTAGATTACGAGCAGTACTTC

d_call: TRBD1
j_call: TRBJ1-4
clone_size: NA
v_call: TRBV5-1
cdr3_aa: CASSLIGTGIGLRSNEKLFF
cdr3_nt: TGCGCCAGCAGCTTGATTGGGACAGGGATAGGTCTGCGGTCTAATGAAAAACTGTTTTTT

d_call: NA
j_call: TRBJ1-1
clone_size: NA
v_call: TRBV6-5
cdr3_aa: CASSSPSGAGEAFF
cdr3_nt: TGTGCCAGCAGTTCCCCGAGCGGGGCTGGGGAAGCTTTCTTT

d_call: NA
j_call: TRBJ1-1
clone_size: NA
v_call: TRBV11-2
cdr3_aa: CASSPRGDTEAFF
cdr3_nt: TGTGCCAGCAGCCCCCGCGGGGACACTGAAGCTTTCTTT

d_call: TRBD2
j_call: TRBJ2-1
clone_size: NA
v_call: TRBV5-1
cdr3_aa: CASRLGSSGRNDEQFF
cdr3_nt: TGCGCCAGCAGACTCGGCTCTAGCGGGAGGAATGATGAGCAGTTCTTC

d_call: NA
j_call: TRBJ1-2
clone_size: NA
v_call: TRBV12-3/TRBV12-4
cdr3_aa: CASKSANYGYTF
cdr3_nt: TGTGCCAGCAAGTCAGCTAACTATGGCTACACCTTC

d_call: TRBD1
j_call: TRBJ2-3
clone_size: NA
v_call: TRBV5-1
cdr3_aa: CASSLEDRRTTDTQYF
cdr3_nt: TGCGCCAGCAGCTTGGAGGACAGGCGGACCACAGATACGCAGTATTTT

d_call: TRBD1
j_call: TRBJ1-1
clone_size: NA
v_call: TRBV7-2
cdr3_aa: CASSIDRGNTEAFF
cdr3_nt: TGTGCCAGCAGCATCGACAGGGGCAACACTGAAGCTTTCTTT

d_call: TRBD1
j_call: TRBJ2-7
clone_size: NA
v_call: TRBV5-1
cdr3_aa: CASSPLQGPYEQYF
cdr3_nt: TGCGCCAGCAGTCCCTTACAGGGGCCCTACGAGCAGTACTTC

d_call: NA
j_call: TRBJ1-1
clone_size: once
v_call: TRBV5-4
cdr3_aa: CASSGPPTANTEAFF
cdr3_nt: TGTGCCAGCAGCGGTCCCCCTACAGCAAACACTGAAGCTTTCTTT

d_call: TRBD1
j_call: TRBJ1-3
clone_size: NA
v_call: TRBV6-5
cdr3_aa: CASSRGQVSGNTIYF
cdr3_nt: TGTGCCAGCAGCAGAGGACAGGTGTCTGGAAACACCATATATTTT

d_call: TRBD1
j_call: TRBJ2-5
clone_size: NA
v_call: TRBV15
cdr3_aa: CATSRDEGAKETQYF
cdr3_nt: TGTGCCACCAGCAGAGATGAGGGGGCAAAAGAGACCCAGTACTTC

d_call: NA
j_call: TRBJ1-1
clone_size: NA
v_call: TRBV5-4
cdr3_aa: CASSFQGNTEAFF
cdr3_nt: TGTGCCAGCAGCTTCCAGGGAAACACTGAAGCTTTCTTT

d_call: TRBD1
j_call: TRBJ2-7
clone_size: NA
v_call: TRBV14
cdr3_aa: CASSQWTGSPYEQYF
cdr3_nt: TGTGCCAGCAGCCAATGGACAGGGAGTCCTTACGAGCAGTACTTC

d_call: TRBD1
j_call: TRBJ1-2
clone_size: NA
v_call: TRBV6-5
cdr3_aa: CASSPHRGYGYTF
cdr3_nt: TGTGCCAGCAGTCCCCACAGGGGCTATGGCTACACCTTC

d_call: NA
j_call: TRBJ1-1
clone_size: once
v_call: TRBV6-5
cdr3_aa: CASNLGGTMYLEAFF
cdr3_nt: TGTGCCAGCAATCTGGGTGGGACTATGTATCTTGAAGCTTTCTTT

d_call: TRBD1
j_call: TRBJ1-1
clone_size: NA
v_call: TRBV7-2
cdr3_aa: CASSYSTGGNTEAFF
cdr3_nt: TGTGCCAGCAGTTATTCGACAGGGGGGAACACTGAAGCTTTCTTT

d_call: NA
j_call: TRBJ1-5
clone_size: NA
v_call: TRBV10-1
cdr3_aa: CASSEQGKQPQHF
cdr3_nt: TGCGCCAGCAGTGAGCAGGGGAAACAGCCCCAGCATTTT

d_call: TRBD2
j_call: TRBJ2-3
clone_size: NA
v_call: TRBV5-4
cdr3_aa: CASSFWSGGTDTQYF
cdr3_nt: TGTGCCAGCAGCTTCTGGAGCGGGGGCACAGATACGCAGTATTTT

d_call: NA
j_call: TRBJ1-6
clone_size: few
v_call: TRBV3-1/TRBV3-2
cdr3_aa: CASSQDYGEGNSPLHF
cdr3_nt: TGTGCCAGCAGCCAAGATTACGGGGAAGGGAATTCACCCCTCCACTTT

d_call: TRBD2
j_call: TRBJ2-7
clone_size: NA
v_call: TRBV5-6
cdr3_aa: CASSRGTSGFSYEQYF
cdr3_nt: TGTGCCAGCAGCCGCGGGACTAGCGGGTTCTCCTACGAGCAGTACTTC

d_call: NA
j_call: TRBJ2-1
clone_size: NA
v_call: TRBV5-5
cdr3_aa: CASSSNSGSYNEQFF
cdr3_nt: TGTGCCAGCAGCTCCAATAGCGGCTCCTACAATGAGCAGTTCTTC

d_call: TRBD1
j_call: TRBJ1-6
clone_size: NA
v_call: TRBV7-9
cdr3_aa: CASSLEGQGNSPLHF
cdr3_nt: TGTGCCAGCAGCTTGGAGGGACAGGGAAATTCACCCCTCCACTTT

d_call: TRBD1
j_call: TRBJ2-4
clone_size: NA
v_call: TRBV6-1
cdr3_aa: CASSGRDRSSLAKNIQYF
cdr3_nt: TGTGCCAGCAGTGGACGGGACAGATCATCCCTAGCCAAAAACATTCAGTACTTC

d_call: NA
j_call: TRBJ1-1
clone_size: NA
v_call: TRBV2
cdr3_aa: CARQPKAGMNTEAFF
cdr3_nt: TGTGCCAGACAGCCGAAGGCAGGAATGAACACTGAAGCTTTCTTT

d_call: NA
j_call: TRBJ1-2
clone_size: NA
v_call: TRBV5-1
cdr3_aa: CASSLGEGAQGYTF
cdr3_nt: TGCGCCAGCAGCTTGGGAGAAGGGGCGCAGGGCTACACCTTC

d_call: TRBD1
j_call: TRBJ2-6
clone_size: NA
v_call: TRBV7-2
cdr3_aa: CASSKGQAGANVLTF
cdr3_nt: TGTGCCAGCAGTAAAGGACAGGCGGGGGCCAACGTCCTGACTTTC

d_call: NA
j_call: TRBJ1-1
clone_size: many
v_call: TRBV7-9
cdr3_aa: CASSLGQQNTEAFF
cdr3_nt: TGTGCCAGCAGCTTAGGACAGCAGAACACTGAAGCTTTCTTT

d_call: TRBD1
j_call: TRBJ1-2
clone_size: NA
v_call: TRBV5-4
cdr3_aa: CASSYPGTGTYGYTF
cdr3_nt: TGTGCCAGCAGCTACCCCGGGACAGGGACCTATGGCTACACCTTC

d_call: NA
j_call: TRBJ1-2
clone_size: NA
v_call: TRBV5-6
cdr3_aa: CASSPVGGAGGYTF
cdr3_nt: TGTGCCAGCAGCCCGGTAGGGGGGGCCGGTGGCTACACCTTC

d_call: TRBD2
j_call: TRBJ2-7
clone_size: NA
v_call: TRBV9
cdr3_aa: CASSVGISGGSSSYEQYF
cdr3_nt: TGTGCCAGCAGCGTAGGTATTAGCGGGGGCTCTAGCTCCTACGAGCAGTACTTC

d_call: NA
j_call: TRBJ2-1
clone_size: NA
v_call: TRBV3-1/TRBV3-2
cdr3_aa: CASSPDRYNEQFF
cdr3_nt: TGTGCCAGCAGCCCCGACAGGTACAATGAGCAGTTCTTC